Sequencing of this TCR beta chain was carried out in a study of T cell repertoires in cytomegalovirus infection. About the research overall: Peptides in the study included HLA-C-restricted and HLA-B-restricted CMV epitopes. An indication of both CMV infection and matching HLA type came from public TCR beta signatures.

TCRdb re-analysed the reads in MiXCR, keeping a single row per CDR3 protein. The table has around 300,000 distinct CDR3 sequences, about 20% seen once. Points on this clonotype: Antigen: not known.

General study points: HLA-C-restricted CMV-specific TCR beta clonotypes were dominant in the ex vivo response. The cumulative frequency of public TCR beta families identified carriers of CMV plus the relevant HLA.

The germline CDR1 and CDR2 sequences are MDHEN and SYDVKM. The CDR3 has 16 residues. The trim removed 6 bases at V and 5 bases at J, leaving 9 bases unmatched. This chain links TRBV28 with TRBJ2-1; 11 positions match TRBD2. Here the sequenced sample was cultured PBMCs, taken from culture after CMV antigen stimulation. This TCR came from a human donor in good health (CMV status not recorded). Some clones in this sample may be carry-over from other donors' samples. CDR3 nucleotide sequence: TGTGCCAGCAGCAGCGGGGCACTAGCGGGAGACAATGAGCAGTTCTTC. Its translation: CASSSGALAGDNEQFF. The entire variable domain, with the rest obtained from reference TRBV28 and TRBJ2-1, is as follows: DVKVTQSSRYLVKRTGEKVFLECVQDMDHENMFWYRQDPGLGLRLIYFSYDVKMKEKGDIPEGYSVSREKKERFSLILESASTNQTSMYLCASSSGALAGDNEQFFGPGTRLTVL.